One and the same sample provided the 9 T cell receptor beta chains below, sequenced in a study of T-cell memory formation after mild COVID-19. From the 5' RACE reads, TCRdb called clonotypes with MiXCR, one entry per CDR3 protein. The table shows around 420,000 distinct CDR3 sequences, with around 24% occurring only once. Sequenced input: PBMCs or a T cell subset sorted from them (not recorded which). The origin of the receptors is an adult woman who had mild COVID-19 (a few samples of this study predate the infection). Cell type and time point are not known.

This clonotype was picked up a small number of times. The chain carries TRBV4-2 and TRBJ1-2, with a weak D call TRBD1 (5 bases). The CDR3 sequence is 15 residues long. The V end was cut by 4 bases, the J end by 7 bases, with 19 bases between. Germline V gene data show CDR1 as LGHNA and CDR2 as YNFKEQ. The CDR3 sequence is CASSPRQMGTGGYTF. CDR3 nucleotide sequence: TGTGCCAGCAGCCCCCGACAGATGGGGACGGGTGGCTACACCTTC.

The chain combines TRBV20-1 with TRBJ1-2; D is undetermined. The CDR3 consists of 14 residues. Trimming took off 6 bases at V and 5 bases at J, with 19 bases between the two ends. Looked up from germline, CDR1 is DFQATT and CDR2 is SNEGSKA (reference sequence). The CDR3 DNA reads TGCAGTGCGCAGACTGGACCGGGAATGTATGGCTACACCTTC. Translating gives CSAQTGPGMYGYTF.

CDR3 nucleotide sequence: TGTGCCTGGAGTGCCCGACTAGCAGGGGTCACAGATACGCAGTATTTT. Translation: CAWSARLAGVTDTQYF. The chain carries TRBV30 and TRBJ2-3, with D perhaps TRBD2 (7 bases). Germline CDR1 and CDR2: GTSNPN and SVGIG (reference sequence). The CDR3 spans 16 residues. Trimming removed 1 base from V and 2 bases from J, with 16 bases in between.

The chain couples TRBV18 to TRBJ1-3; 8 positions match TRBD1. The CDR3 length is 16 residues. Unmatched junction bases numbered 5, after V lost 4 bases and J lost 0 bases. Germline V gene lookup returns CDR1 KGHSH and CDR2 LQKENI. This CDR3 is CASSLRTGTSGNTIYF. The CDR3 nucleotides are TGTGCCAGCTCACTCCGGACAGGGACCTCTGGAAACACCATATATTTT. Full variable domain (outside the CDR3, taken from reference TRBV18 and TRBJ1-3): NAGVMQNPRHLVRRRGQEARLRCSPMKGHSHVYWYRQLPEEGLKFMVYLQKENIIDESGMPKERFSAEFPKEGPSILRIQQVVRGDSAAYFCASSLRTGTSGNTIYFGEGSWLTVV.

This clonotype was recorded a few times. V usage is TRBV6-2 or TRBV6-3 and J usage is TRBJ2-3; 11 bases align to TRBD2. V lost 4 bases, J lost 2 bases, and 8 bases stayed unmatched. The length of the CDR3 is 17 residues. CDR1 and CDR2 from the germline V gene are MNHEY and SVGEGT. This chain's CDR3 is CASSSLTSGSLTDTQYF. The CDR3 bases are TGTGCCAGCAGTTCTTTAACTAGCGGGAGTCTCACAGATACGCAGTATTTT.

This clonotype was seen a handful of times. A junction end diverges from the germline sequence, so it may reflect a read error. The V gene is TRBV24-1, the J gene TRBJ2-5; 10 positions agree with TRBD1. CDR3 length: 16 amino acids. The germline V gene encodes CDR1 KGHDR and CDR2 SFDVKD. Written as DNA, the CDR3 is TGTGCCACCAGTGCTTTGACAGGGGGCTTGGGAGAGACCCAGTACTTC. Amino acids: CATSALTGGLGETQYF.

The table lists this clonotype with many counts. The chain uses TRBV19 and TRBJ1-5, with TRBD1 matching over 7 bases. Per the germline V gene, CDR1 is LNHDA and CDR2 is SQIVND (reference sequence). Trimming removed 6 bases from V and 6 bases from J; junction bases left unmatched: 8. CDR3 size: 14 residues. The CDR3 region is CASSADRVTQPQHF. In nucleotides, the CDR3 is TGTGCCAGTAGCGCCGACAGGGTCACTCAGCCCCAGCATTTT. Complete variable domain (other parts from reference TRBV19 and TRBJ1-5): DGGITQSPKYLFRKEGQNVTLSCEQNLNHDAMYWYRQDPGQGLRLIYYSQIVNDFQKGDIAEGYSVSREKKESFPLTVTSAQKNPTAFYLCASSADRVTQPQHFGDGTRLSIL.

The chain combines TRBV7-8 with TRBJ2-1; tentative D call: TRBD2 (5 bases). The CDR3 is 14 amino acids. V dropped 0 bases and J dropped 9 bases, with 12 bases sitting between them. Germline V CDR1 and CDR2: SGHVS, FQNEAQ. CDR3 region: CASSLAYSVPEQFF. The CDR3 DNA sequence: TGTGCCAGCAGCTTAGCCTATAGCGTCCCTGAGCAGTTCTTC.

This chain uses TRBV30 with TRBJ2-5; maybe TRBD2 (6 bases). Per germline, CDR1 GTSNPN and CDR2 SVGIG (reference sequence). Trimming pared 0 bases from V and 5 bases from J, leaving 16 bases between. The CDR3 covers 15 residues. The CDR3 loop reads CAWSVGGSLGETQYF. In nucleotides, the CDR3 is TGTGCCTGGAGTGTGGGAGGAAGCCTTGGGGAGACCCAGTACTTC.